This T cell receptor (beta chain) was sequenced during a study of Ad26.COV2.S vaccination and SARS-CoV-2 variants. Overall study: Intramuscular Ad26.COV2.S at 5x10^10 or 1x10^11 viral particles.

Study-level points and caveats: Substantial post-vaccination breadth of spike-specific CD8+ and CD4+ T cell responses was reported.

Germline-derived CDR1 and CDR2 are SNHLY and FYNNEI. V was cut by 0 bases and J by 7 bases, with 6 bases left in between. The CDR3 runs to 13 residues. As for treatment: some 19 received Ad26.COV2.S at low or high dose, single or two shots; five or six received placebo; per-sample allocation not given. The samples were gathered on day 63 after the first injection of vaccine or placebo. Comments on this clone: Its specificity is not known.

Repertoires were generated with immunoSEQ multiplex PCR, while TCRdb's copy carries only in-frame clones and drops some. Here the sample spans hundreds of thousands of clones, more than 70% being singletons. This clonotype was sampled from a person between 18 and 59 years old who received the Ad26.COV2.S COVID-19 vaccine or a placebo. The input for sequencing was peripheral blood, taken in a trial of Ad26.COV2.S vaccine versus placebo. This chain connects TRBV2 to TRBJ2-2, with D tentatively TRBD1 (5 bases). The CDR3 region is CASSEARVGELFF. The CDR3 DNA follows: TGTGCCAGCAGTGAAGCCAGGGTCGGGGAGCTGTTTTTT.